Presented here are 30 T cell receptor beta chains from one specimen sequenced in a study of PD-1 blockade in classical Hodgkin lymphoma. Generated by immunoSEQ multiplex PCR, the TCRdb table keeps only in-frame clones and is missing some. The table records approximately 61,000 clones, about 85% of them present only once. The sample's time point: cycle 4 day 1 (C4D1), after less than 7 weeks of nivolumab. Brentuximab vedotin exposure varied, and every patient relapsed after autologous stem cell transplantation. Specimen: peripheral blood mononuclear cells (PBMCs), collected before the fourth cycle of nivolumab. The receptors were sampled from a human donor with classical Hodgkin lymphoma.

The chain has TRBV19 and TRBJ1-2; D is possibly TRBD1 (6 bases). V lost 6 bases, J lost 4 bases, and 9 bases lay in between. Germline V gene sequence: CDR1 LNHDA, CDR2 SQIVND (reference sequence). The CDR3 runs to 12 residues. The CDR3 DNA reads TGTGCCAGTAGCGTACAGGGCTATGGCTACACCTTC. This translates into CASSVQGYGYTF.

The J gene is TRBJ2-7, the V gene TRBV6-6; D tentatively fits TRBD1 or TRBD2 (5 bases each). Germline V gives CDR1 MNHNY, CDR2 SVGAGI (reference sequence). V was trimmed by 4 bases and J by 0 bases, leaving 13 bases between them. This CDR3 has 15 amino acids. CDR3 in DNA: TGTGCCAGCAGTTCCGGGACCGTTAGCTCCTACGAGCAGTACTTC. It translates to CASSSGTVSSYEQYF.

This clone was counted between two and nine times. This chain joins TRBV5-6 and TRBJ1-2; perhaps TRBD1 as D (5 bases). The V and J ends lost 4 bases and 1 base respectively, with 17 bases between them. Germline-derived CDR1 and CDR2 are SGHDT and YYEEEE. There are 16 residues in the CDR3. CDR3 sequence (DNA): TGTGCCAGCAGCGTCACCGGGACCCGGAATAACTATGGCTACACCTTC. Translation gives CASSVTGTRNNYGYTF.

The chain is built from TRBV11-1 and TRBJ2-7, with D uncertain. The CDR3 has 13 residues. Germline V lookup: CDR1 SGHAT, CDR2 FQDESV (reference sequence). The V and J ends lost 1 base and 6 bases respectively, with 10 bases between them. The CDR3 nucleotides are TGTGCCAGCAGCTTAGGACTCGACGGCGAGCAGTACTTC. It is translated as CASSLGLDGEQYF.

The V gene is TRBV5-1, the J gene TRBJ2-2; D is possibly TRBD2 (6 bases). Germline-derived CDR1 and CDR2 are SGHRS and YFSETQ. V lost 2 bases and J 2 bases, leaving 10 bases between the germline ends. This CDR3 is built from 15 residues. The CDR3 is CASSFQDYNTGELFF. The DNA of the CDR3 is TGCGCCAGCAGCTTCCAGGACTACAACACCGGGGAGCTGTTTTTT.

This clone was observed once. The chain has TRBV4-1 and TRBJ1-6; maybe TRBD1 (6 bases). The germline V gene has CDR1 MGHRA and CDR2 YSYEKL. Trimming pared 1 base from V and 9 bases from J, leaving 25 bases between. The CDR3 runs to 19 residues. For the CDR3, the DNA is TGCGCCAGCAGCCAAGTAGCCAGGGGCCCGACCCCCGCTCGTTCACCCCTCCACTTT. Encoded protein: CASSQVARGPTPARSPLHF.

V and J are TRBV5-1 and TRBJ2-7; D is unclear. The CDR3 extends over 14 amino acids. Deletions cut 0 bases from V and 5 bases from J, with 12 bases between. Per germline, CDR1 SGHRS and CDR2 YFSETQ. The CDR3 spells CASSLASANHEQYF. The CDR3 DNA follows: TGCGCCAGCAGCTTGGCATCAGCCAACCACGAGCAGTACTTC.

This clone was picked up a small number of times. The chain combines TRBV9 with TRBJ1-1; no reliable D call. CDR3 length equals 13 residues. Deletions cut 4 bases from V and 6 bases from J, with 13 bases between. Germline-derived CDR1 and CDR2 are SGDLS and YYNGEE. CDR3 DNA sequence: TGTGCCAGCAGCCCGAGGACTGGGCCTGAAGCTTTCTTT. It is translated as CASSPRTGPEAFF.

The CDR3 region is CASSIDFLRQYEQYF. As DNA, the CDR3 is TGTGCCAGTAGTATAGATTTTTTACGGCAATACGAGCAGTACTTC. This chain links TRBV19 with TRBJ2-7; D remains unclear. Germline V gene data show CDR1 as LNHDA and CDR2 as SQIVND (reference sequence). Trimming removed 0 bases at V and 4 bases at J, with 13 bases between. The CDR3 has 15 residues.

In this sample, this clone turned up once. The J gene is TRBJ2-7, the V gene TRBV4-2; 7 bases match TRBD2. Germline lookup yields CDR1 LGHNA and CDR2 YNFKEQ. This CDR3 is 15 amino acids long. V gave up 1 base and J gave up 1 base; unmatched junction bases: 4. CDR3 in DNA: TGTGCCAGCAGCCAAGGAATAGCGGGTTCCTACGAGCAGTACTTC. It translates to CASSQGIAGSYEQYF.

The DNA for the CDR3 is TGTGCCAGTAGTATCCTAGCGGGCTTGCTCGATACGCAGTATTTT. Translating gives CASSILAGLLDTQYF. This rearrangement joins TRBV19 to TRBJ2-3, with 8 nucleotides matching TRBD2. The CDR3 is made up of 15 amino acids. V dropped 3 bases and J dropped 6; count of bases not matched to a gene: 8. CDR1 is LNHDA, CDR2 SQIVND, per germline (reference sequence).

The chain uses TRBV5-1 and TRBJ1-2; 7 nucleotides align to TRBD1. Germline trimming cut 3 bases from V and 3 bases from J; bases unmatched to any gene: 2. The germline gives CDR1 SGHRS, CDR2 YFSETQ. The CDR3 loop spans 13 amino acids. The CDR3 DNA reads TGCGCCAGCAGCTATACAGGGGACTATGGCTACACCTTC. Its protein is CASSYTGDYGYTF.

V is TRBV9 and J is TRBJ1-6, with TRBD1 matching 9 bases. CDR1 is SGDLS, CDR2 YYNGEE, per germline. The CDR3 spans 16 residues. V was clipped by 4 bases and J by 7 bases; unmatched bases: 9. CDR3 sequence (DNA): TGTGCCAGCAGCCCGACAAGGACAGGGGTAAATTCACCCCTCCACTTT. Translated: CASSPTRTGVNSPLHF.

The chain joins TRBV28 to TRBJ1-1; 7 nucleotides line up with TRBD1. The CDR3 runs 14 residues. Per the germline V gene, CDR1 is MDHEN and CDR2 is SYDVKM. Trimming cost V 8 bases and J 3 bases; bases outside gene matches: 9. CDR3 region: CASRTTGLYTEAFF. The CDR3 region has the DNA TGTGCCAGCCGAACGACAGGGCTTTACACTGAAGCTTTCTTT. The full variable domain, its missing parts supplied by reference TRBV28 and TRBJ1-1, is DVKVTQSSRYLVKRTGEKVFLECVQDMDHENMFWYRQDPGLGLRLIYFSYDVKMKEKGDIPEGYSVSREKKERFSLILESASTNQTSMYLCASRTTGLYTEAFFGQGTRLTVV.

This chain joins TRBV30 and TRBJ2-5; D is perhaps TRBD2 (6 bases). The CDR3 sequence is 13 residues long. CDR1 GTSNPN and CDR2 SVGIG come from the germline V gene (reference sequence). Between the trimmed V and J ends, which lost 2 bases and 5 bases, there was a span of 12 bases. DNA for the CDR3: TGTGCCTGGAGTTGGGGGGACGGGGAGACCCAGTACTTC. Its translation: CAWSWGDGETQYF.

The genes are TRBV6-5 and TRBJ2-7; 7 positions match TRBD1. This CDR3 has 14 residues. J gave up 3 bases and V 5 bases, and 7 bases lay outside the gene matches. The germline V gene has CDR1 MNHEY and CDR2 SVGAGI. The CDR3, as DNA: TGTGCCAGCAGTCACCCGGGACAGAGCTACGAGCAGTACTTC. Translation gives CASSHPGQSYEQYF.

The CDR3 region is CASSVDGVTNTEAFF. The CDR3 DNA reads TGTGCCAGCAGCGTAGATGGGGTAACCAACACTGAAGCTTTCTTT. The rearrangement uses TRBV9 and TRBJ1-1; D remains unclear. CDR1 and CDR2 from the germline V gene are SGDLS and YYNGEE. V was trimmed by 0 bases and J by 2 bases, leaving 11 bases between them. The CDR3 covers 15 residues.

The V gene is TRBV30, the J gene TRBJ1-5; D remains ambiguous. V was clipped by 4 bases and J by 9 bases, with 31 bases between them. This CDR3 has 18 amino acids. Germline V gene data show CDR1 as GTSNPN and CDR2 as SVGIG (reference sequence). The CDR3 loop is CAWITALRVPPTLGPQHF. The CDR3 nucleotides read TGTGCCTGGATAACCGCCCTCCGGGTTCCTCCAACCCTAGGGCCCCAGCATTTT.

The V and J genes are TRBV5-1 and TRBJ1-1; D gene uncertain. The V end lost 1 base, the J end lost 7 bases, and 14 bases lay between the germline ends. This CDR3 has 14 amino acids. CDR1 and CDR2 (germline): SGHRS, YFSETQ. CDR3 loop: CASSLNAGGGEAFF. The DNA of the CDR3 is TGCGCCAGCAGCTTGAACGCGGGAGGAGGTGAAGCTTTCTTT.

The chain combines TRBV10-2 with TRBJ2-5; 8 bases match TRBD2. This CDR3 is 14 amino acids long. Per the germline V gene, CDR1 is WSHSY and CDR2 is SAAADI. V shed 0 bases, J shed 6 bases, and the junction held 3 bases outside the gene matches. DNA for the CDR3: TGCGCCAGCAGTGAGTCACGGGGGGGAAAGACCCAGTACTTC. As protein: CASSESRGGKTQYF.

The gene calls are TRBV7-8 and TRBJ1-1; D perhaps matches TRBD1 (5 bases). The V gene's germline CDR1 is SGHVS and CDR2 FQNEAQ. Trimming cost V 2 bases and J 3 bases, with 13 bases left between them. This CDR3 is built from 15 residues. In DNA form, the CDR3 reads TGTGCCAGCAGCTTATCTCCGCAGGGCCACACTGAAGCTTTCTTT. It yields the protein CASSLSPQGHTEAFF.

This sequence joins TRBV5-1 and TRBJ2-7; TRBD1 is a possible D gene (5 bases). Deletions cut 0 bases from V and 3 bases from J, with 7 bases between. Germline V gives CDR1 SGHRS, CDR2 YFSETQ. The CDR3 spans 13 residues. The CDR3 is CASSLVGLYEQYF. The CDR3 DNA follows: TGCGCCAGCAGCTTGGTGGGGCTCTACGAGCAGTACTTC.

The CDR3 loop reads CASSLGGQTSTDTQYF. The CDR3, as DNA: TGCGCCAGCAGCTTGGGAGGACAGACCAGCACAGATACGCAGTATTTT. This chain uses TRBV5-1 with TRBJ2-3, with D possibly being TRBD1 (6 bases). This CDR3 has 16 residues. Germline V gene data show CDR1 as SGHRS and CDR2 as YFSETQ. Trimming left V 0 bases short and J 0 bases short, with 11 bases between. Variable domain in full (rest from reference TRBV5-1 and TRBJ2-3): KAGVTQTPRYLIKTRGQQVTLSCSPISGHRSVSWYQQTPGQGLQFLFEYFSETQRNKGNFPGRFSGRQFSNSRSEMNVSTLELGDSALYLCASSLGGQTSTDTQYFGPGTRLTVL.

The chain carries TRBV20-1 and TRBJ2-7; D uncertain. This CDR3 contains 10 residues. Germline V gene lookup returns CDR1 DFQATT and CDR2 SNEGSKA (reference sequence). The V gene lost 5 bases and the J gene lost 5 bases, with 7 bases spanning the gap. CDR3 loop: CSAGRNEQYF. Here the CDR3 DNA reads TGCAGTGCTGGTCGGAACGAGCAGTACTTC.

The chain recombines TRBV5-1 with TRBJ1-1; no reliable D call. Germline lookup yields CDR1 SGHRS and CDR2 YFSETQ. The V gene lost 3 bases and the J gene lost 0 bases, with 12 bases spanning the gap. The CDR3 totals 15 residues. CDR3 bases: TGCGCCAGCAGCTCCGCAGCTCTGCTGAACACTGAAGCTTTCTTT. Translated, it gives CASSSAALLNTEAFF.

V and J are TRBV2 and TRBJ2-7; a possible D gene is TRBD1 (5 bases). CDR3 size: 13 residues. V dropped 6 bases and J dropped 7 bases, with 16 bases sitting between them. The germline CDR1 and CDR2 sequences are SNHLY and FYNNEI. CDR3 DNA sequence: TGTGCCAGCAGCATCCTTCAGGGTAAGGAGCAGTACTTC. Translation: CASSILQGKEQYF.

This rearrangement joins TRBV7-9 to TRBJ2-7, with TRBD1 matching over 9 bases. Germline-derived CDR1 and CDR2 are SEHNR and FQNEAQ (reference sequence). The CDR3 totals 14 residues. V shed 5 bases, J shed 6 bases, and the junction held 8 bases outside the gene matches. CDR3 in amino acids: CASSLPGTGTEQYF. As DNA, the CDR3 is TGTGCCAGCAGCCTACCCGGGACAGGGACCGAGCAGTACTTC.

This clone was found once. The chain has TRBV6-6 and TRBJ2-5; 8 bases are a match to TRBD1. Looked up from germline, CDR1 is MNHNY and CDR2 is SVGAGI (reference sequence). The ends lost 0 bases at V and 2 bases at J; junction bases unmatched: 2. CDR3 length: 15 amino acids. The CDR3, as DNA: TGTGCCAGCAGTTACTCCGGACAGGGTCAAGAGACCCAGTACTTC. Its protein is CASSYSGQGQETQYF.

V is TRBV27 and J is TRBJ2-7; D remains unclear. Trimming stripped 1 base from V and 2 bases from J, with 9 bases between. The germline V gene has CDR1 MNHEY and CDR2 SMNVEV (reference sequence). This CDR3 contains 14 residues. The CDR3 spells CASSLYLGPYEQYF. In nucleotides, the CDR3 is TGTGCCAGCAGTTTATATCTCGGACCCTACGAGCAGTACTTC.

The V call is TRBV21-1, the J call TRBJ2-6; the D segment call TRBD1 is taken from the table without a DNA check. TRBV21-1 is a documented pseudogene. The CDR3 is made up of 18 amino acids. The CDR3 sequence: CASSLKQGPSSGANVLTF. The CDR3 DNA follows: TGTGCCAGCAGCTTAAAGCAGGGGCCCAGCTCTGGGGCCAACGTCCTGACTTTC.